The present entry profiles one T cell receptor beta chain with its context. Its antigen is unknown. The germline gene is not matched at one end of the junction; a read error may be the cause. This entry is derived from a study of tumor and adjacent non-tumor tissue in lung cancer (dated by TCRdb to about 2018). About the investigation overall: The cohort included more than nine adenocarcinoma, a couple of squamous cell carcinoma and 1 small cell lung cancer patients. The approximately 15 patients were aged roughly 31 to 85 years, included 10 men and 5 women, and had TNM stage I to III disease. In total, sequencing yielded 125,075,908 productive TCRbeta reads, which works out to an average of approximately 4.1 million reads per sample. Using bulk TCRbeta repertoires from approximately 15 lung cancer patients, the study set lung tumor tissue side by side with matched distant non-tumor lung tissue. Under 35 paired specimens, one tumor and one normal lung sample per patient, were profiled by TCRbeta CDR3 sequencing.

Findings and caveats that apply to the study as a whole: The sequencing platform is not named in the methods, and unique molecular identifiers are not mentioned. Peripheral blood was not sequenced, so blood TCRbeta repertoires were not examined in the lung cancer patients of the study. In normal lung, the top 100 clones accounted for a significantly larger cumulative share of the repertoire than in tumor tissue. Significantly higher TCR diversity was found in younger patients, and higher tumor TCR diversity was associated with shorter overall and disease-free survival. Tumor tissue showed significantly greater TCR diversity (inverse Simpson) than normal lung tissue (about 400 vs 150, P = 0.0075, Mann-Whitney U test). With only roughly 14 patients in the cohort, the authors noted that larger samples and more detailed clinical data are needed.

For CDR1 and CDR2, the germline V gene (reference sequence) lists MNHNY and SVGAGI. Including the terminal cysteine and phenylalanine, the CDR3 comprises 14 residues. Only the CDR3 DNA stays, 42 bases, in frame from base 1. The method was multiplex PCR. TCRdb records Illumina HiSeq 2500 as the sequencer. TCRbeta libraries were constructed through three rounds of nested PCR with primers (Table S4) according to protocols adapted from ARM-PCR. Before sequencing, PCR products of 200-500 bp were excised from the gel and purified with the QIAquick gel extraction kit. As for how the authors treated the data: Reads were cleaned using Trimmomatic, were merged into complete CDR3 sequences using FLASH, and were assigned to V(D)J germline segments using MiTCR. Clonal diversity was calculated as the inverse Simpson's index using VDJtools. In-frame sequences lacking a premature stop codon were counted as productive reads. TCRdb reworked the public reads: Q25 trimming with fastp, MiXCR clone assembly, productive beta chains retained. Every distinct CDR3 protein forms one entry, paired with its most common genes and DNA. For this entry, the V and J calls and clone size follow TCRdb and not the study's own pipeline. The sample profile shows approximately 75,000 distinct CDR3 sequences; around four fifths of them were found once. The biggest ten clones account for 9.5% to 15% of the sample.

RNA was isolated from bulk, unsorted tissue, and RNA quality was assessed with a NanoDrop ND-1000 and an Agilent 2100. Newly diagnosed lung cancer patients without prior chemotherapy who had been admitted for thoracic surgery in China between August and November 2014 were enrolled as donors. Patients who had received previous radiotherapy or chemotherapy, or who had another concurrent cancer, were excluded from the study. Pieces of surgical tissue measuring 1-2 cm3 were kept in RNAlater solution and stored at -80 degrees C until use. The chain is encoded by TRBV6-6 joined to TRBJ2-7; 8 central nucleotides agree with TRBD2. The material sequenced was lung tumor tissue. This TCR was recovered from a woman aged 50 to 65 with non-small cell lung cancer. This receptor has the CDR3 CASTTGTSSYEHYF. The sequence in DNA is TGTGCCAGCACCACCGGGACTAGTTCCTACGAGCACTACTTT.